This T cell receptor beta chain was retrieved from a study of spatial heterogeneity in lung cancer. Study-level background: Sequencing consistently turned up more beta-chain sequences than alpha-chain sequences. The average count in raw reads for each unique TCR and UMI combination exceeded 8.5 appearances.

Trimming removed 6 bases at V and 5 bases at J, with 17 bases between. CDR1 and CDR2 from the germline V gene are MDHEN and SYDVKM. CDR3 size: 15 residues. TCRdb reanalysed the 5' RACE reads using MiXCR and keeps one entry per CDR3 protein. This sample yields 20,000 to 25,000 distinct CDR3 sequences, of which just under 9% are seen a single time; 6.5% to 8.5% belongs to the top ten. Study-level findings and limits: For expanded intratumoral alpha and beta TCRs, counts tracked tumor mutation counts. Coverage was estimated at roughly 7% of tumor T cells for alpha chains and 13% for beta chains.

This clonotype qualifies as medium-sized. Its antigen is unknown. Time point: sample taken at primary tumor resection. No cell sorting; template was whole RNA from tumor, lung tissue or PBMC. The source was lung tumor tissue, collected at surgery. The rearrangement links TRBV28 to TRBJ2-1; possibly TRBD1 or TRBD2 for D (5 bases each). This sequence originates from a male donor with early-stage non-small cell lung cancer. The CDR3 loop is CASSSPGDRHNEQFF. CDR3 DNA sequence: TGTGCCAGCAGCTCCCCCGGGGACCGCCACAATGAGCAGTTCTTC.